This T cell receptor beta chain was sequenced during a study of T cells in Graves' hyperthyroidism and ophthalmopathy. The length of the CDR3 is 19 residues. CDR1 is SGHDN and CDR2 is FVKESK in the germline V gene. V lost 0 bases to trimming and J lost 5 bases; unmatched junction nucleotides: 12. It was RNA transcripts that yielded the amplified TCR beta CDR3 regions. The primer set for the first-round RT-PCR of the TCR CDR3 was HTBI. TCRdb processed the multiplex PCR reads anew with MiXCR; each CDR3 protein has one entry. This table holds roughly 530,000 distinct CDR3 sequences, approximately 17% found once. This clonotype was seen a handful of times.

This receptor was taken from a young woman with Graves' ophthalmopathy. The chain links TRBV14 to TRBJ2-1; TRBD2 matches 11 bases. The source material was blood. CDR3 protein: CASSQDRLLAGEGHNEQFF. For the CDR3, the DNA is TGTGCCAGCAGCCAAGATCGTCTACTAGCGGGAGAGGGGCACAATGAGCAGTTCTTC.